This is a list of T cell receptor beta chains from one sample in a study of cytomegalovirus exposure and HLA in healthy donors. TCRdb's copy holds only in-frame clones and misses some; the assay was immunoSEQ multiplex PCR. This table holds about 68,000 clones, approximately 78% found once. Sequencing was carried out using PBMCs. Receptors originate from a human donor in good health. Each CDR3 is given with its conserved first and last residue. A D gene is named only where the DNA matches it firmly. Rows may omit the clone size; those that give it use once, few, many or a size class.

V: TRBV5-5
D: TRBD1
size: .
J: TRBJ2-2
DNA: TGTGCCAGCAGCTCAAGGACAGGGAACACCGGGGAGCTGTTTTTT
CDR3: CASSSRTGNTGELFF

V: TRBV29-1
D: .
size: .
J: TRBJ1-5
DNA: TGCAGCGTTGGACAGCCTAATCAGCCCCAGCATTTT
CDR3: CSVGQPNQPQHF

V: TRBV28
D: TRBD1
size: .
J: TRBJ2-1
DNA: TGTGCCAGCAGCCCACGGGACAGGGGGCAACGGTTCTTC
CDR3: CASSPRDRGQRFF

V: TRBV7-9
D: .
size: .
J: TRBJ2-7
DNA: TGTGCCAGCAGCTTAGGTTCTACCTACGAGCAGTACTTC
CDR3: CASSLGSTYEQYF

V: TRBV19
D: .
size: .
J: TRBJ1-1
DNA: TGTGCCAGTACCTGGAACAGGGATAACACTGAAGCTTTCTTT
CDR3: CASTWNRDNTEAFF

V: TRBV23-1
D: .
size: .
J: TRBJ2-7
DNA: TGCGCCAGCAGTCAATCGATAGCCGGGACACATTACGAGCAGTACTTC
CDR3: CASSQSIAGTHYEQYF

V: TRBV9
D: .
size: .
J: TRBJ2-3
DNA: TGTGCCAGCAGCGTAGATCACGGGGACACAGATACGCAGTATTTT
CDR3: CASSVDHGDTDTQYF

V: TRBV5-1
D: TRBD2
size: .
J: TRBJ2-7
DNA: TGCGCCAGCAGCTTGGATGCGGGGGGATACGAGCAGTACTTC
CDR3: CASSLDAGGYEQYF

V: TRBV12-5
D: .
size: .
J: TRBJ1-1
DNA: TGTGCTAGTGGTTTGGTATGGGAGGGGAGCCCTGAAGCTTTCTTT
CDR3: CASGLVWEGSPEAFF

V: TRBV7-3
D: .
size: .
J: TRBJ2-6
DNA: TGTGCCAGCAGCCAAACAGACTCTGGGGCCAACGTCCTGACTTTC
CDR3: CASSQTDSGANVLTF

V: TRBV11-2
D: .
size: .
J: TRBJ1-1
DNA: TGTGCCAGCAGCTTGTGGGAGTTGGGCGGAGGTGAAGCTTTCTTT
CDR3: CASSLWELGGGEAFF

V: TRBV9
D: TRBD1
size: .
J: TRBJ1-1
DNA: TGTGCCAGCAGCGTAGACCCCACAGGGGGCCGGAGAACTGAAGCTTTCTTT
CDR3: CASSVDPTGGRRTEAFF

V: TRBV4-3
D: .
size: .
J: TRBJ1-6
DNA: TGCGCCAGCAGCCAAGACAAGGGCAGCAGGGCTGCACCCCTCCACTTT
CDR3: CASSQDKGSRAAPLHF

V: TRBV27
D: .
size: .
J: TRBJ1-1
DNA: TGTGCCAGCAGTTTGAGGCAGAGGACTGAAGCTTTCTTT
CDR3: CASSLRQRTEAFF

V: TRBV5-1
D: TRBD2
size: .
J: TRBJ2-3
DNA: TGCGCCAGCAGCTTGGAATCGCGGGGGGCCGGGGAAGATACGCAGTATTTT
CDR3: CASSLESRGAGEDTQYF

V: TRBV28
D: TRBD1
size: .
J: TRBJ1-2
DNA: TGTGCCAGCAGTTCCCCCATGGGACAGGGGGATGGCTACACCTTC
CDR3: CASSSPMGQGDGYTF

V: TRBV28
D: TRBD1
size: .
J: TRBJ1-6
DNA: TGTGCCAGCACGGACAGGGCTTCACCCCTCCACTTT
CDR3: CASTDRASPLHF

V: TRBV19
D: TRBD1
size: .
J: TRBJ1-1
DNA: TGTGCCAGTAGTAACGAAAACAGGGGTACTGAAGCTTTCTTT
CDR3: CASSNENRGTEAFF

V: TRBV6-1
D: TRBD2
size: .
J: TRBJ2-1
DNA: TGTGCCAGCACTCTCCGGGGAGGGAATGAGCAGTTCTTC
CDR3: CASTLRGGNEQFF

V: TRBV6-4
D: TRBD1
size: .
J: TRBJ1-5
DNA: TGTGCCAGCACCCACGGAGACAGGGGGTTAAGCAATCAGCCCCAGCATTTT
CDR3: CASTHGDRGLSNQPQHF

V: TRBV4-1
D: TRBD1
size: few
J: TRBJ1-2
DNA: TGCGCCAGCAGCCAGGGACAGGTCGGCTACACCTTC
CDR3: CASSQGQVGYTF

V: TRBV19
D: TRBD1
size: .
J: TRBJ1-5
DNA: TGTGCCAGTACCCCCGGGACAGGGAGGCAGCCCCAGCATTTT
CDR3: CASTPGTGRQPQHF